A selection of T cell receptor beta chains follows, all from one sample in a study of OX40 agonist ivuxolimab in advanced cancers. The assay was immunoSEQ multiplex PCR, and TCRdb's table has in-frame clones only and misses some. Among 55,000 to 80,000 clones listed, about 81% were seen once. The sample was CD4+ or CD8+ T cells sorted from blood, taken in a trial of the OX40 agonist ivuxolimab. These TCRs come from an adult with an advanced solid tumor such as melanoma, head and neck, liver or kidney cancer. CDR3s include the opening cysteine and the closing phenylalanine or tryptophan. The order of the fields is J gene, CDR3 length, V gene, CDR3 protein.

j_gene: TRBJ1-5
len: 16
v_gene: TRBV10-3
CDR3aa: CATHLGDRAAGQPQHF

j_gene: TRBJ2-1
len: 12
v_gene: TRBV30
CDR3aa: CAWSLLGLEQFF

j_gene: TRBJ2-3
len: 15
v_gene: TRBV5-6
CDR3aa: CASSWTSGAPGAQYF

j_gene: TRBJ1-3
len: 14
v_gene: TRBV27
CDR3aa: CASSWTGTGNTIYF

j_gene: TRBJ2-7
len: 18
v_gene: TRBV9
CDR3aa: CASSVSAGGPVIPVEQYF

j_gene: TRBJ2-7
len: 14
v_gene: TRBV9
CDR3aa: CASSVGGETYEQYF

j_gene: TRBJ2-7
len: 15
v_gene: TRBV4-2
CDR3aa: CASSPGTSGRKVQYF

j_gene: TRBJ2-1
len: 16
v_gene: TRBV7-2
CDR3aa: CASSLPGGRASNEQFF

j_gene: TRBJ2-3
len: 13
v_gene: TRBV5-1
CDR3aa: CASRSGRSDTQYF

j_gene: TRBJ2-7
len: 17
v_gene: TRBV19
CDR3aa: CASSIDPFKQGIHEQYF

j_gene: TRBJ2-7
len: 13
v_gene: TRBV11-1
CDR3aa: CASSSLRGYEQYF

j_gene: TRBJ2-1
len: 14
v_gene: TRBV30
CDR3aa: CAWSVQAVYNEQFF

j_gene: TRBJ1-5
len: 15
v_gene: TRBV19
CDR3aa: CASRPSLGSNQPQHF

j_gene: TRBJ1-1
len: 11
v_gene: TRBV20-1
CDR3aa: CSARDSPEAFF

j_gene: TRBJ2-5
len: 15
v_gene: TRBV29-1
CDR3aa: CSVPRLSTAQETQYF

j_gene: TRBJ2-7
len: 15
v_gene: TRBV9
CDR3aa: CASSVETGGTYEQYF

j_gene: TRBJ2-7
len: 15
v_gene: TRBV6-1
CDR3aa: CASRTTSGGAYEQYF

j_gene: TRBJ1-5
len: 14
v_gene: TRBV30
CDR3aa: CAWSVQGAGKPQHF

j_gene: TRBJ2-4
len: 11
v_gene: TRBV2
CDR3aa: CASTLGNIQYF

j_gene: TRBJ1-4
len: 12
v_gene: TRBV18
CDR3aa: CASSLKGEKLFF

j_gene: TRBJ1-5
len: 16
v_gene: TRBV30
CDR3aa: CAWSLRTGTGVQPQHF

j_gene: TRBJ1-1
len: 15
v_gene: TRBV6-5
CDR3aa: CASSPGVWRDTEAFF

j_gene: TRBJ2-1
len: 16
v_gene: TRBV19
CDR3aa: CASSIGSGGPHNEQFF

j_gene: TRBJ2-7
len: 17
v_gene: TRBV12-5
CDR3aa: CASGLNDNRGRGYEQYF

j_gene: TRBJ2-3
len: 16
v_gene: TRBV11-3
CDR3aa: CASSLDPIGYTDTQYF

j_gene: TRBJ1-1
len: 14
v_gene: TRBV2
CDR3aa: CASSEQGPNTEAFF

j_gene: TRBJ2-1
len: 15
v_gene: TRBV5-1
CDR3aa: CASSWGTGSYNEQFF

j_gene: TRBJ1-1
len: 13
v_gene: TRBV11-2
CDR3aa: CASSFGGNTEAFF

j_gene: TRBJ1-1
len: 18
v_gene: TRBV27
CDR3aa: CASSLGLSGGWRSTEAFF

j_gene: TRBJ1-2
len: 15
v_gene: TRBV2
CDR3aa: CASLDQGASFRGYTF

j_gene: TRBJ2-7
len: 12
v_gene: TRBV18
CDR3aa: CASSPRTSEEYF

j_gene: TRBJ1-1
len: 15
v_gene: TRBV5-6
CDR3aa: CASSRRQGVNTEAFF

j_gene: TRBJ1-1
len: 12
v_gene: TRBV29-1
CDR3aa: CSAWQHETEAFF

j_gene: TRBJ1-5
len: 18
v_gene: TRBV11-2
CDR3aa: CASSGGGAGPRWNQPQHF

j_gene: TRBJ1-1
len: 17
v_gene: TRBV7-2
CDR3aa: CASSLVFSGRGNTEAFF

j_gene: TRBJ1-1
len: 11
v_gene: TRBV11-2
CDR3aa: CASSLVSQAFF

j_gene: TRBJ1-1
len: 19
v_gene: TRBV5-6
CDR3aa: CASSFFDDSGTRTRTEAFF

j_gene: TRBJ2-4
len: 15
v_gene: TRBV7-8
CDR3aa: CASSVQSGTQNIQYF